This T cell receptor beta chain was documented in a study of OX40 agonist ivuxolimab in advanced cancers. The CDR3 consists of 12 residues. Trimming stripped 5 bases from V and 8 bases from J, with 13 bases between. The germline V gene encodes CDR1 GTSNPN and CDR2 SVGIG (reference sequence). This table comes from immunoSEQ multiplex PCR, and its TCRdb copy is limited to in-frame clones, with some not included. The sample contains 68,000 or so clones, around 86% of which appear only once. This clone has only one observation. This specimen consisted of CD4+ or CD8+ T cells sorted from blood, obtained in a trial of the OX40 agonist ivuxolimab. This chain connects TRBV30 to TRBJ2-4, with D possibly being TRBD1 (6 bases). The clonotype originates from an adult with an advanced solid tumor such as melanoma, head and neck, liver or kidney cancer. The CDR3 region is CAWGAKGDIQYF. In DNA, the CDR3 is TGTGCCTGGGGAGCAAAGGGGGACATTCAGTACTTC.